These T cell receptor beta chains were read from a single sample in a study of human T cells and chemical hapten exposure. Each CDR3 protein is one row after TCRdb ran MiXCR on the RACE reads. The data show under 100,000 distinct CDR3 sequences, roughly a tenth seen once. The sequencing used whole blood, collected in connection with sensitization to the hapten diphenylcyclopropenone (DPC). The receptor set was obtained from a woman between 50 and 59 years old with alopecia areata. Some clones in this sample may be carry-over from other donors' samples. Both conserved end residues are part of each CDR3. A D gene is named only where the DNA matches it firmly. A row's size may be missing; if present it is once, few, many or a size class.

size	D	V	J	DNA	CDR3
many	-	TRBV18	TRBJ2-1	TGTGCCAGCTCCTTGGACCGGACCGATGAGCAGTTCTTC	CASSLDRTDEQFF
many	TRBD1	TRBV11-2	TRBJ2-3	TGTGCCAGCAGCTTAGGAGGCGTCAGGGGGCCCGCAGATACGCAGTATTTT	CASSLGGVRGPADTQYF
few	-	TRBV20-1	TRBJ2-1	TGCAGCTTGGGACGGGATTACAATGAGCAGTTCTTC	CSLGRDYNEQFF
-	TRBD2	TRBV5-5	TRBJ2-5	TGTGCCAGCAGCCGGGGGGAGAAAGAGACCCAGTACTTC	CASSRGEKETQYF
few	-	TRBV3-1	TRBJ1-2	TGTGCCAGCAGCTCTCCCGCGACAGCCGGCATTGTTGGCTACACCTTC	CASSSPATAGIVGYTF
-	-	TRBV28	TRBJ2-6	TGTGCCAGCAGTTTATGGGGGATGGGGGCCAACGTCCTGACTTTC	CASSLWGMGANVLTF
many	TRBD1	TRBV20-1	TRBJ1-5	TGCAGTGCTAGAGAGACCGGACAGGGGAATCAGCCCCAGCATTTT	CSARETGQGNQPQHF
few	-	TRBV11-2	TRBJ2-5	TGTGCCAGCAGCTTTGGCCAAGTGGAGACCCAGTACTTC	CASSFGQVETQYF
-	TRBD2	TRBV7-2	TRBJ2-7	TGTGCCAGCAGGCCCACTAGCGGAATTTTCCCGGGCCCCTCCTACGAGCAGTACTTC	CASRPTSGIFPGPSYEQYF
many	-	TRBV7-2	TRBJ2-7	TGTGCCAGCAGCGCGGACTTTCGCGAGCAGTACTTC	CASSADFREQYF
-	TRBD2	TRBV7-2	TRBJ2-1	TGTGCCAGCAGCTTAGCTAGCGGGATAAACAATGAGCAGTTCTTC	CASSLASGINNEQFF
-	TRBD1	TRBV7-3	TRBJ1-2	TGTGCCAGCAGCGCAACAGGGGAGCCAGGCTATGGCTACACCTTC	CASSATGEPGYGYTF
few	TRBD2	TRBV20-1	TRBJ2-5	TGCAGTGCTAGTAGGACTAGCGGGACCCAAGAGACCCAGTACTTC	CSASRTSGTQETQYF
-	TRBD1	TRBV2	TRBJ2-3	TGTGCCAGCGCCGGGACAGGGCGTACAGATACGCAGTATTTT	CASAGTGRTDTQYF
many	-	TRBV20-1	TRBJ1-1	TGCAGTGCCAGGTCAGGGGTGACTGAAGCTTTCTTT	CSARSGVTEAFF
-	TRBD1	TRBV29-1	TRBJ1-1	TGCAGCGGTCAGACAGGGGTTGGCACTGAAGCTTTCTTT	CSGQTGVGTEAFF
-	TRBD1	TRBV29-1	TRBJ2-6	TGCAGCGTTCAGGGAGGACAGGGGGCATCTGGGGCCAACGTCCTGACTTTC	CSVQGGQGASGANVLTF
-	-	TRBV29-1	TRBJ2-7	TGCAGCGTGAGGGATTACGAGCAGTACTTC	CSVRDYEQYF